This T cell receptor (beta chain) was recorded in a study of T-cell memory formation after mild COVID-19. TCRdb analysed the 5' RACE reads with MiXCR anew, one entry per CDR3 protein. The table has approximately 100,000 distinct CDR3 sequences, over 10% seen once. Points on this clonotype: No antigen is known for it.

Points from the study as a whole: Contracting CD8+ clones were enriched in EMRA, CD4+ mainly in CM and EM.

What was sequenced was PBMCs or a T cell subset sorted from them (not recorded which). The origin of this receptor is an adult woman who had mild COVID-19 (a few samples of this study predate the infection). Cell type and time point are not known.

Here the CDR3 reads CASSYYGLAGDIANTGELFF. The CDR3 bases are TGTGCCAGCAGTTACTACGGACTAGCGGGGGACATAGCGAACACCGGGGAGCTGTTTTTT. The V call is TRBV6-5, the J call TRBJ2-2; 13 nucleotides align to TRBD2. Germline-derived CDR1 and CDR2 are MNHEY and SVGAGI. V gave up 1 base and J gave up 0 bases; unmatched junction bases: 8. This CDR3 spans 20 amino acids.